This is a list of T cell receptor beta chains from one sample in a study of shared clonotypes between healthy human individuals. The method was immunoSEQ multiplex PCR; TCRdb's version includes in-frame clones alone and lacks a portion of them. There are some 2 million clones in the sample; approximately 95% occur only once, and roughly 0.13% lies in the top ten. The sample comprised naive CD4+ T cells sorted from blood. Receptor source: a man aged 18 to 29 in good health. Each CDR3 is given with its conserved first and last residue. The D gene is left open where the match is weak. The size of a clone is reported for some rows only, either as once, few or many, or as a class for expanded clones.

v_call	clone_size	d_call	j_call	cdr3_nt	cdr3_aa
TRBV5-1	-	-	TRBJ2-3	TGCGCCAGCGAGGGGAGCACAGATACGCAGTATTTT	CASEGSTDTQYF
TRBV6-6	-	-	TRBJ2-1	TGTGCCACCGCAGACGGGGTAGAAGATGAGCAGTTCTTC	CATADGVEDEQFF
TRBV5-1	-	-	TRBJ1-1	TGCGCCAGCAGCTGGGGTAGGGCGAACACTGAAGCTTTCTTT	CASSWGRANTEAFF
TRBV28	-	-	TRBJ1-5	TGTGCCAGCAGTTCAACCGGGACCCCCCGGGGCAATCAGCCCCAGCATTTT	CASSSTGTPRGNQPQHF
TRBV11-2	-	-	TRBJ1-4	TGTGCCAGCAGAACCACTACGGGGTCAACTAATGAAAAACTGTTTTTT	CASRTTTGSTNEKLFF
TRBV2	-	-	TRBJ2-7	TGTGCCAGCAGACGGGAACACTCCTACGAGCAGTACTTC	CASRREHSYEQYF
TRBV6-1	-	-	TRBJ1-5	TGTGCCAGCAGTGAAAGGTCAGCTCAGCCCCAGCATTTT	CASSERSAQPQHF
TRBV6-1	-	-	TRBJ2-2	TGTGCCAGCAGTGAAGCGCAGGGGTTGAACACCGGGGAGCTGTTTTTT	CASSEAQGLNTGELFF
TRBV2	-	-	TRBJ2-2	TGTGCCAGCCTGACGGGATGGACCGGGGAGCTGTTTTTT	CASLTGWTGELFF
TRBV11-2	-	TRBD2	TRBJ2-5	TGTGCCACCGGTGGGCAGGGAGGGGAGACCCAGTACTTC	CATGGQGGETQYF
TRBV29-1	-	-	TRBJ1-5	TGCAGCGTTCAGGGCGGGGGCAATCAGCCCCAGCATTTT	CSVQGGGNQPQHF
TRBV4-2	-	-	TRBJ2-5	TGTGCCAGCAGCCAGATTAGCGGAAAAGAGACCCAGTACTTC	CASSQISGKETQYF
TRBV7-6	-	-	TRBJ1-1	TGTGCCAGCAGGGGGTGGGGCAGTATGAACACTGAAGCTTTCTTT	CASRGWGSMNTEAFF
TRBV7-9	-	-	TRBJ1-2	TGTGCCAGCAGCCCGGATACAATTATCGGTGGCTACACCTTC	CASSPDTIIGGYTF
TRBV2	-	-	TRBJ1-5	TGTGCCAGCAGTGATGGGACCGTCACTGGGGGTCAGCCCCAGCATTTT	CASSDGTVTGGQPQHF
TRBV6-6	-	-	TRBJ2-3	TGTGCCAGCAGTTACTTGGGACCTTCCACAGATACGCAGTATTTT	CASSYLGPSTDTQYF
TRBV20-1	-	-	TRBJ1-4	TGCAGTGCTAAAAATGAAAAACTGTTTTTT	CSAKNEKLFF
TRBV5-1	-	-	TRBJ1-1	TGCGCCAGCAGCAGGCAGATGAACACTGAAGCTTTCTTT	CASSRQMNTEAFF
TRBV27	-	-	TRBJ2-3	TGTGCCAGCAGTGGGGCAGATACGCAGTATTTT	CASSGADTQYF
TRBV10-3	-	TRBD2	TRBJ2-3	TGTGCCATCCGTGGGCGGGGGGAAGATACGCAGTATTTT	CAIRGRGEDTQYF
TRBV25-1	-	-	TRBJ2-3	TGTGCCAGCAGTGAGCTCGCAAATACGCAGTATTTT	CASSELANTQYF
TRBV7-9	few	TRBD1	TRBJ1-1	TGTGCCAGCAGCATGGAGACAGGGGGAAACACTGAAGCTTTCTTT	CASSMETGGNTEAFF
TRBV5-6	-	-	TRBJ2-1	TGTGCCAGCAGCCCAAGGACAGTTTACAATGGGCAGTTCTTC	CASSPRTVYNGQFF
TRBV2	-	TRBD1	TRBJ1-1	TGTGCCAGCAGGGGGACAGGGAACACTGAAGCTTTCTTT	CASRGTGNTEAFF
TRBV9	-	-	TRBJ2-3	TGTGCCAGCAGCAGGGAGGGGGCGTTGGCGAGAGATACGCAGTATTTT	CASSREGALARDTQYF
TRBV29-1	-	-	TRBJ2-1	TGCAGCGTGCCTTGGATGTACCCCGGGACAATCGATGAGCAGTTCTTC	CSVPWMYPGTIDEQFF
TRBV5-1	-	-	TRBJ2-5	TGCGCCAGCAGCTTGGCCTCGCAGGGAGAGACCCAGTACTTC	CASSLASQGETQYF